This is a list of T cell receptor beta chains from one sample in a study of blood T cell repertoires in COVID-19. Libraries were prepared by immunoSEQ multiplex PCR; TCRdb keeps only in-frame clonotypes and omits some of them. The data contain around 72,000 clones, approximately 87% of them singletons. The sequenced material came from peripheral blood. The receptor set was obtained from a man in his forties or fifties with active COVID-19. Both conserved end residues are part of each CDR3. The D gene is left open where the match is weak. Rows may omit the clone size; those that give it use once, few, many or a size class.

NA | NA | TRBJ1-3 | TRBV28 | CASSLGGTRSGNTIYF | TGTGCCAGCAGTTTGGGGGGTACGAGGTCTGGAAACACCATATATTTT
NA | NA | TRBJ2-7 | TRBV7-3 | CASSLGPGGLEQYF | TGTGCCAGCAGCTTGGGGCCCGGTGGCCTCGAGCAGTACTTC
NA | TRBD2 | TRBJ2-1 | TRBV5-4 | CASSSPGTSVVNEQFF | TGTGCCAGCAGTTCTCCTGGGACTAGCGTCGTCAATGAGCAGTTCTTC
NA | NA | TRBJ1-4 | TRBV18 | CASSPIPVLINEKLFF | TGTGCCAGCTCACCTATCCCAGTCCTTATTAATGAAAAACTGTTTTTT
NA | TRBD1 | TRBJ1-2 | TRBV30 | CAIQGAVGYTF | TGTGCCATACAGGGGGCGGTTGGCTACACCTTC
NA | TRBD2 | TRBJ2-3 | TRBV9 | CASSVGLAGGGWADTQYF | TGTGCCAGCAGCGTCGGACTAGCGGGAGGAGGATGGGCAGATACGCAGTATTTT
NA | TRBD2 | TRBJ2-4 | TRBV5-1 | CASSLGYAGGRIKNIQYF | TGCGCCAGCAGCTTGGGATATGCGGGAGGGCGGATCAAAAACATTCAGTACTTC
NA | TRBD1 | TRBJ1-1 | TRBV27 | CASSEQGGGYTEAFF | TGTGCCAGCAGTGAACAGGGGGGCGGGTACACTGAAGCTTTCTTT
NA | NA | TRBJ1-1 | TRBV2 | CASSVQMNTEAFF | TGTGCCAGCAGTGTTCAGATGAACACTGAAGCTTTCTTT
NA | NA | TRBJ1-5 | TRBV5-1 | CASSAEPGYGQPQHF | TGCGCCAGCAGCGCGGAGCCTGGGTACGGCCAGCCCCAGCATTTT
NA | TRBD2 | TRBJ2-7 | TRBV19 | CASSIGIAGDSHEQYF | TGTGCCAGTAGTATCGGGATCGCGGGAGACTCCCACGAGCAGTACTTC
NA | TRBD1 | TRBJ1-5 | TRBV7-9 | CASSLGTGHNQPQHF | TGTGCCAGCAGCTTAGGGACAGGGCACAATCAGCCCCAGCATTTT
NA | NA | TRBJ2-3 | TRBV6-6 | CASSSGGPSTDTQYF | TGTGCCAGCAGTTCCGGGGGGCCGTCCACAGATACGCAGTATTTT
once | NA | TRBJ1-5 | TRBV19 | CASSIGVHISNQPQHF | TGTGCCAGTAGTATAGGTGTACATATCAGCAATCAGCCCCAGCATTTT
NA | TRBD1 | TRBJ1-1 | TRBV7-2 | CASSLADRGTEAFF | TGTGCCAGCAGCTTAGCCGACAGGGGTACTGAAGCTTTCTTT
NA | NA | TRBJ2-5 | TRBV5-1 | CASSLLSTAQETQYF | TGCGCCAGCAGCTTGTTATCGACAGCACAAGAGACCCAGTACTTC
few | NA | TRBJ1-5 | TRBV7-6 | CASGYRADQPQHF | TGTGCCAGCGGTTACAGGGCTGATCAGCCCCAGCATTTT
NA | TRBD1 | TRBJ1-6 | TRBV5-4 | CASSPGGTGGWNSPLHF | TGTGCCAGCAGTCCCGGGGGGACAGGGGGTTGGAATTCACCCCTCCACTTT
NA | TRBD1 | TRBJ1-1 | TRBV10-3 | CAISWTGNTEAFF | TGTGCCATCAGTTGGACAGGGAACACTGAAGCTTTCTTT
NA | TRBD1 | TRBJ1-2 | TRBV5-5 | CASSRGQGVYGYTF | TGTGCCAGCAGCCGGGGACAGGGGGTCTATGGCTACACCTTC
NA | NA | TRBJ1-6 | TRBV11-2 | CASSWRAGNSPLHF | TGTGCCAGCAGCTGGCGAGCGGGAAATTCACCCCTCCACTTT
once | TRBD2 | TRBJ2-7 | TRBV29-1 | CSVGGTSGRAPINYEQYF | TGCAGCGTTGGAGGGACTAGCGGGAGGGCCCCGATTAATTACGAGCAGTACTTC
NA | NA | TRBJ1-1 | TRBV6-2/TRBV6-3 | CASSLAPMNTEAFF | TGTGCCAGCAGTTTGGCACCGATGAACACTGAAGCTTTCTTT
NA | TRBD1 | TRBJ1-4 | TRBV28 | CASSLGDRYEKLFF | TGTGCCAGCAGCCTCGGGGACAGATATGAAAAACTGTTTTTT
NA | NA | TRBJ2-3 | TRBV7-2 | CASSLEVARALTADTQYF | TGTGCCAGCAGCTTAGAGGTAGCTCGAGCGCTCACGGCAGATACGCAGTATTTT
NA | TRBD1 | TRBJ2-7 | TRBV5-4 | CASSPGQGGLEQYF | TGTGCCAGCAGCCCGGGACAGGGGGGACTCGAGCAGTACTTC
NA | NA | TRBJ1-1 | TRBV9 | CASSVGPRGGDTEAFF | TGTGCCAGCAGCGTAGGCCCCAGAGGGGGGGACACTGAAGCTTTCTTT
NA | NA | TRBJ1-2 | TRBV9 | CASSVAEGVGYGYTF | TGTGCCAGCAGCGTAGCTGAGGGGGTGGGATATGGCTACACCTTC
NA | NA | TRBJ1-5 | TRBV28 | CASSLSVNQPQHF | TGTGCCAGCAGTTTATCGGTCAATCAGCCCCAGCATTTT
NA | NA | TRBJ1-1 | TRBV5-1 | CASSLEWRTEAFF | TGCGCCAGCAGCTTGGAGTGGAGGACTGAAGCTTTCTTT
NA | TRBD1 | TRBJ2-2 | TRBV19 | CATKGQGYTGELFF | TGTGCCACGAAGGGACAGGGGTACACCGGGGAGCTGTTTTTT
NA | NA | TRBJ1-1 | TRBV15 | CATSRTQGSNTEAFF | TGTGCCACCAGCAGGACACAGGGTTCGAACACTGAAGCTTTCTTT
few | NA | TRBJ1-1 | TRBV12-3/TRBV12-4 | CAGRQGLNTEAFF | TGTGCCGGAAGGCAGGGATTGAACACTGAAGCTTTCTTT
NA | NA | TRBJ2-7 | TRBV10-3 | CAISESLTGPYEQYF | TGTGCCATCAGTGAGTCTCTTACAGGCCCCTACGAGCAGTACTTC
NA | TRBD2 | TRBJ2-2 | TRBV6-2/TRBV6-3 | CASSYSKSSGITGELFF | TGTGCCAGCAGTTACTCGAAGTCTAGCGGAATTACCGGGGAGCTGTTTTTT
NA | NA | TRBJ2-1 | TRBV3-1/TRBV3-2 | CASSQNRANPQFF | TGTGCCAGCAGCCAAAACAGGGCCAACCCGCAGTTCTTC
NA | TRBD2 | TRBJ2-3 | TRBV7-2 | CASSLVSGAGDTQYF | TGTGCCAGCAGCTTAGTAAGCGGGGCGGGAGATACGCAGTATTTT
NA | NA | TRBJ1-1 | TRBV30 | CAWSVLPGAEAFF | TGTGCCTGGAGTGTACTGCCGGGGGCTGAAGCTTTCTTT
NA | NA | TRBJ1-2 | TRBV25-1 | CASSGGNYGYTF | TGTGCCAGCAGTGGAGGAAACTATGGCTACACCTTC
NA | NA | TRBJ2-5 | TRBV19 | CASSLNQESTQYF | TGTGCCAGTAGTTTGAACCAGGAATCGACCCAGTACTTC
NA | NA | TRBJ2-1 | TRBV24-1 | CATSGNEASWDNEQFF | TGTGCCACCAGTGGGAACGAGGCCAGTTGGGACAATGAGCAGTTCTTC
NA | NA | TRBJ1-1 | TRBV5-8 | CASSSGWNTEAFF | TGTGCCAGCAGCTCCGGGTGGAACACTGAAGCTTTCTTT
once | NA | TRBJ2-3 | TRBV15 | CATSGGQQDTQYF | TGTGCCACCAGCGGAGGACAGCAAGATACGCAGTATTTT
NA | NA | TRBJ2-6 | TRBV4-2 | CASSQESSPGANVLTF | TGTGCCAGCAGCCAAGAAAGCTCTCCTGGGGCCAACGTCCTGACTTTC
NA | TRBD1 | TRBJ1-2 | TRBV9 | CASSVATGGSGYGYTF | TGTGCCAGCAGCGTCGCTACAGGGGGCTCGGGCTATGGCTACACCTTC
once | TRBD2 | TRBJ2-3 | TRBV5-6 | CASSSGLAGTDTQYF | TGTGCCAGCAGCTCGGGACTAGCGGGCACAGATACGCAGTATTTT
NA | TRBD1 | TRBJ1-2 | TRBV7-9 | CASSFLGQGAYGYTF | TGTGCCAGCAGCTTCTTGGGGCAGGGGGCCTATGGCTACACCTTC
NA | TRBD1 | TRBJ1-3 | TRBV30 | CAWSVEGQVGNTIYF | TGTGCCTGGAGTGTAGAGGGACAGGTGGGAAACACCATATATTTT
NA | NA | TRBJ1-1 | TRBV20-1 | CSASADRNTEAFF | TGCAGTGCTAGTGCAGACAGGAACACTGAAGCTTTCTTT
NA | NA | TRBJ1-3 | TRBV5-1 | CASSPDGHSGNTIYF | TGCGCCAGCAGCCCGGACGGACACTCTGGAAACACCATATATTTT
NA | TRBD2 | TRBJ2-3 | TRBV28 | CASSRGTSGTDTQYF | TGTGCCAGCAGCCGGGGGACTAGCGGCACAGATACGCAGTATTTT